What follows are 3 T cell receptor beta chains derived from one specimen sequenced in a study of cytomegalovirus exposure and HLA in healthy donors (TCRdb year 2017). Library method: the immunoSEQ multiplex PCR assay. A mixture of 60 forward primers for TCR Vbeta segments and 13 reverse primers for TCR Jbeta segments was used in the multiplex PCR. TCRdb re-hosts the immuneACCESS table, in-frame sequences only. Its copies lack some clones; in the studies checked, an unresolved V gene accounts for under half of them, and the cause for the rest is not known. Counted in this sample were 200,000 to 250,000 clones; around 84% of them appeared once. Jointly, the top ten make up about 0.22% of the sample. The specimen was PBMCs. The receptors come from a girl aged 2 to 10 in good health and CMV-seronegative.

The V gene is TRBV19, the J gene TRBJ2-7, with D perhaps matching TRBD1 (6 bases). Between the trimmed V and J ends, which lost 5 bases and 2 bases, there was a span of 22 bases. The CDR3 runs to 17 residues. CDR1 and CDR2 from the germline V gene are LNHDA and SQIVND (reference sequence). Here the CDR3 reads CASSPRQDARAPYEQYF. In DNA, the CDR3 is TGTGCCAGTAGTCCTAGACAGGATGCTCGGGCCCCCTACGAGCAGTACTTC.

The CDR3 sequence: CASSLGQGGFDEQYF. The CDR3 region has the DNA TGTGCCAGCTCACTGGGACAGGGTGGCTTCGACGAGCAGTACTTC. The chain joins TRBV18 to TRBJ2-7; 9 bases fit TRBD1. The CDR3 sequence is 15 residues long. With 4 bases clipped from V and 5 bases from J, the junction kept 9 bases outside the gene matches. CDR1 KGHSH and CDR2 LQKENI come from the germline V gene.

The chain couples TRBV5-6 to TRBJ1-4; 8 bases agree with TRBD1. From germline, CDR1 is SGHDT and CDR2 YYEEEE. The CDR3 sequence is 16 residues long. Germline trimming cut 0 bases from V and 1 base from J; bases unmatched to any gene: 2. The CDR3 DNA reads TGTGCCAGCAGCTTGGTAGGACAGGGAACTAATGAAAAACTGTTTTTT. It translates to CASSLVGQGTNEKLFF.